This T cell receptor beta chain appears in the sequencing data of a study of cytomegalovirus exposure and HLA in healthy donors. Study observations and caveats: The analysis excluded some indistinguishable V segments, including TRBV6-2 and TRBV6-3. For most TCR beta V segments, an earlier analysis put the productive rate at about 87% or about 30% of the time.

The germline CDR1 and CDR2 sequences are LGHNA and YSLEER. Trimming removed 4 bases at V and 0 bases at J, with 13 bases between. CDR3 length: 15 residues. A multiplex PCR was run with 60 Vbeta primers and 13 Jbeta primers. Libraries were prepared by immunoSEQ multiplex PCR; TCRdb keeps only in-frame clonotypes and omits some of them. The repertoire includes roughly 120,000 clones, roughly four fifths of them detected once, and 4.2% sits in the top ten. With respect to this clone: Its antigen is not identified.

The sequenced sample consisted of PBMCs. The rearrangement links TRBV4-3 to TRBJ2-7, with a weak D call TRBD2 (6 bases). This clonotype originated in a woman in her fifties or sixties in good health and CMV-seropositive. CDR3 nucleotide sequence: TGCGCCAGCAGCCTGACTAGTGATGCCTCCTACGAGCAGTACTTC. This codes for CASSLTSDASYEQYF.